The present TCR beta chain was sequenced within a study of CD8 T cells in Susac syndrome (dated by TCRdb to between 2019 and 2020). About the full investigation: The study used repertoire sequencing to test whether antigen drove CD8+ T cell activation and differentiation in Susac syndrome.

RNA was extracted using the RNeasy kit, and roughly 0.5 to 1 ug of the RNA was reverse transcribed with random hexamers. The immunoSEQ multiplex PCR assay, covering 54 Vbeta and 13 Jbeta segments, was used to amplify TCR beta CDR3 regions. PCR amplification bias was corrected by using a synthetic template baseline for primer optimization and computational correction. From the authors' description of their analysis: Reads were annotated to V, D and J genes per IMGT and analyzed with immunoSEQ Analyzer, keeping only productive sequences. Clonality was calculated as one minus the Shannon entropy normalized by log2 of the number of productive unique sequences. For each patient and control, public and private clones were evaluated within the 100 most prevalent clones. Clones were defined as Susac-specific when absent from the healthy and MS cohorts, from roughly 1,000 published viral clones and from other ImmuneACCESS disease sequences. TCRdb trimmed public reads at Q25 via fastp, called clones via MiXCR and kept in-frame beta chains. All rows with the same CDR3 protein become a single entry with the most common DNA and genes. TCRdb's processing, not the authors' own work, is the source of the V and J calls. This sample has fewer than 150,000 distinct CDR3 sequences in its table, and approximately 93% of those were observed once. The ten largest clones capture approximately 0.097% of the sample.

Peripheral blood CD8+ and CD4+ T cells from healthy donors, Susac syndrome patients and multiple sclerosis patients were profiled by high-throughput TCR beta sequencing. Treatment-naive patients with stable or active relapsing-remitting disease fulfilling revised McDonald criteria were used as multiple sclerosis controls. Bulk CD8+ and CD4+ T cells were purified by magnetic negative isolation, while CD8+ TEMRA cells were enriched using FACS. Blood was collected in EDTA tubes and processed within 24 hours, with PBMCs isolated through density gradient centrifugation. PBMCs intended for TCR sequencing were cryopreserved in liquid nitrogen and were subsequently thawed in a 37 degrees C water bath. The sorted or isolated CD4+, CD8+ and CD8+ TEMRA cells had a purity of 90% or higher. Concerning this clonotype itself: The target of this receptor is not known. The record has no base qualities; no much larger clone is one base away.

What the work shows at the level of the full study, not this receptor alone: The TCR sequencing and HLA analysis was acknowledged to have included a relatively small number of individuals.

CDR1 and CDR2 are drawn from the germline V gene: SGHDT, YYEEEE. The CDR3 starts with the cysteine, ends with the phenylalanine, and has 16 residues. Here the CDR3 DNA is all that survives: 48 bases in frame from base 1. V was cut back by 6 bases and J by 4 bases, leaving a gap of 22 bases between them. The sequence is built from TRBV5-6 and TRBJ1-1; the D gene is unclear. The source material was CD4+ T cells from PBMCs. The receptor was isolated from a human donor with multiple sclerosis. The sequenced DNA is TGTGCCAGCAACTTCGTGATCGGGGAAGGCGGCACTGAAGCTTTCTTT. Translated, this gives CASNFVIGEGGTEAFF.